This T cell receptor (beta chain) was sequenced during a study of cytomegalovirus exposure and HLA in healthy donors. Study-level results: A further, later analysis showed that HLA-associated TCR beta chains (compared with equally common others) were more clonally expanded.

V dropped 3 bases and J dropped 4; count of bases not matched to a gene: 5. Germline CDR1 is SGHTA and CDR2 is FQGNSA. CDR3 length: 14 amino acids. Regarding this clone: As yet, its antigen is unknown.

PCR employed 60 Vbeta and 13 Jbeta primers. Only in-frame clones appear in the TCRdb table, and some are missing; sequencing was by immunoSEQ multiplex PCR. In the table there are 150,000 to 160,000 clones, nearly 80% of which are singletons. The sample consisted of PBMCs. V usage is TRBV7-2 and J usage is TRBJ2-7; 8 bases are shared with TRBD1. The receptor was derived from a man younger than 40 in good health and CMV-seropositive. CDR3 amino acids: CASSLTGDHYEQYF. In DNA, the CDR3 is TGTGCCAGCAGCTTGACAGGGGATCATTACGAGCAGTACTTC.